This TCR beta chain is from a study of shared clonotypes between healthy human individuals. Regarding the study as a whole: Compared with memory subsets, naive subsets generally had larger estimated richness.

Assay: immunoSEQ multiplex PCR; the TCRdb copy retains only in-frame clones and omits some. The table lists about 2,500,000 clones, around nine tenths of them singletons. As regards this clone: Its antigen is unidentified. Other DNA sequences in this sample translate to the same CDR3.

The sequencing sample was made of naive CD4+ T cells sorted from blood. Subset specified: CD45RA+ positively selected. The receptor was derived from a man aged 18 to 30 in good health.

This CDR3 reads CASTKTGQPQHF. Written as DNA, the CDR3 is TGTGCCAGCACCAAAACCGGTCAGCCCCAGCATTTT. V gene TRBV28 combines with J gene TRBJ1-5; no reliable D call. Trimming took 7 bases from V and 6 from J, leaving 10 bases between them. This CDR3 is 12 amino acids long. The germline gives CDR1 MDHEN, CDR2 SYDVKM.